This T cell receptor (beta chain) was profiled in a study of blood T cells in healthy people across ages. In the study overall: About one barcoded TCR beta cDNA was captured per two T cells. The study's findings and limits: Versus aged donors, long-lived donors had higher diversity and more naive CD4+ cells. Older age went with lower TCR beta diversity per million T cells, in a roughly linear way.

This clonotype was seen a handful of times. Its antigen remains unknown. Using a J-beta primer mix together with a sample-barcoded 5' primer, a second PCR was run for 7 to 11 cycles. One entry per CDR3 protein results from TCRdb running MiXCR on the 5' RACE reads. The sample has some 790,000 distinct CDR3 sequences, less than 35% seen once. Per sample, no less than 5 micrograms of total RNA were extracted. Sequencing input: blood. The clonotype originates from a woman aged 80 or older in good health.

In DNA form, the CDR3 reads TGTGCCAGCAACTGCTCTAGCGGGGCGGATACGCAGTATTTT. Amino acid sequence: CASNCSSGADTQYF. The chain combines TRBV7-9 with TRBJ2-3, with TRBD2 matching over 9 bases. Germline CDR1 SEHNR, CDR2 FQNEAQ (reference sequence). There are 14 residues in the CDR3. With 7 bases clipped from V and 6 bases from J, the junction kept 8 bases outside the gene matches.